The rows below give T cell receptor beta chains drawn from one sample of a study of shared clonotypes between healthy human individuals. The data were produced by immunoSEQ multiplex PCR, yet TCRdb's version contains in-frame clones alone and is incomplete. The sample includes millions of clones, 90% to 95% of them seen just once. What was sequenced was naive CD4+ T cells sorted from blood. The receptors stem from a man aged 18-30 years in good health. Each CDR3 is given with its conserved first and last residue. The D gene is left open where the match is weak. Not every row has a clone size; where given, it reads once, few, many or a size class.

size: -
D: TRBD1
V: TRBV6-5
J: TRBJ1-1
CDR3: CASSFGTANTEAFF
DNA: TGTGCCAGCAGTTTTGGGACAGCGAACACTGAAGCTTTCTTT

size: -
D: -
V: TRBV2
J: TRBJ2-2
CDR3: CASCYTGELFF
DNA: TGTGCCAGTTGTTATACCGGGGAGCTGTTTTTT

size: -
D: -
V: TRBV15
J: TRBJ2-1
CDR3: CATSRERVTIEQFF
DNA: TGTGCCACCAGCAGAGAGCGGGTTACAATCGAGCAGTTCTTC

size: once
D: -
V: TRBV5-1
J: TRBJ2-7
CDR3: CASSLDIDEQYF
DNA: TGCGCCAGCAGCTTGGACATCGACGAGCAGTACTTC

size: -
D: TRBD1
V: TRBV5-1
J: TRBJ2-3
CDR3: CASSIGQDGDTQYF
DNA: TGCGCCAGCAGCATCGGACAGGACGGGGATACGCAGTATTTT

size: -
D: TRBD2
V: TRBV6-7
J: TRBJ2-3
CDR3: CASSYGLAGVSITDTQYF
DNA: TGTGCCAGCAGTTACGGGCTAGCGGGAGTGTCAATCACAGATACGCAGTATTTT

size: -
D: -
V: TRBV4-1
J: TRBJ1-1
CDR3: CASSQGWGTEAFF
DNA: TGCGCCAGCAGCCAAGGGTGGGGCACTGAAGCTTTCTTT

size: -
D: -
V: TRBV6-6
J: TRBJ1-2
CDR3: CASTLEGSYGGYTF
DNA: TGTGCCAGCACCCTCGAGGGGTCGTATGGGGGCTACACCTTC

size: -
D: -
V: TRBV7-9
J: TRBJ1-6
CDR3: CASSTGPLSPLHF
DNA: TGTGCCAGCAGCACCGGACCACTTTCACCCCTCCACTTT

size: -
D: TRBD1
V: TRBV10-2
J: TRBJ2-5
CDR3: CASRGGGQETQYF
DNA: TGCGCCAGCAGAGGGGGCGGCCAAGAGACCCAGTACTTC

size: -
D: TRBD1
V: TRBV28
J: TRBJ1-6
CDR3: CASRDRGQNSPLHF
DNA: TGTGCCAGCAGGGACAGGGGGCAGAATTCACCCCTCCACTTT

size: -
D: -
V: TRBV2
J: TRBJ2-7
CDR3: CASRLQTYEQYF
DNA: TGTGCCAGCCGATTACAGACCTACGAGCAGTACTTC

size: once
D: TRBD2
V: TRBV10-3
J: TRBJ2-1
CDR3: CAISGGLAGGLSYNEQFF
DNA: TGTGCCATCTCTGGGGGACTAGCGGGAGGGCTCTCCTACAATGAGCAGTTCTTC

size: -
D: TRBD1
V: TRBV2
J: TRBJ1-5
CDR3: CASSRGQGDQPQHF
DNA: TGTGCCAGCAGTAGGGGACAGGGGGATCAGCCCCAGCATTTT

size: -
D: -
V: TRBV28
J: TRBJ1-1
CDR3: CASGFGTEAFF
DNA: TGTGCCAGCGGGTTCGGCACTGAAGCTTTCTTT

size: -
D: TRBD2
V: TRBV11-2
J: TRBJ2-1
CDR3: CASNKAASGSFNEQFF
DNA: TGTGCCAGCAACAAGGCGGCTAGCGGGAGTTTTAATGAGCAGTTCTTC

size: -
D: -
V: TRBV5-1
J: TRBJ2-5
CDR3: CASSLGLETQYF
DNA: TGCGCCAGCAGCTTGGGCCTCGAGACCCAGTACTTC

size: -
D: -
V: TRBV29-1
J: TRBJ1-2
CDR3: CSVVGELGYGYTF
DNA: TGCAGCGTTGTGGGGGAACTGGGCTATGGCTACACCTTC

size: -
D: -
V: TRBV14
J: TRBJ2-4
CDR3: CASSLSGAKNIQYF
DNA: TGTGCCAGCAGCCTATCCGGCGCAAAAAACATTCAGTACTTC

size: few
D: -
V: TRBV7-9
J: TRBJ1-5
CDR3: CASSLLGSSNQPQHF
DNA: TGTGCCAGCAGCCTTCTCGGCAGCAGCAATCAGCCCCAGCATTTT

size: -
D: TRBD1
V: TRBV18
J: TRBJ1-1
CDR3: CASSRMGQGGTEAFF
DNA: TGTGCCAGCTCACGAATGGGACAGGGTGGGACTGAAGCTTTCTTT

size: -
D: -
V: TRBV28
J: TRBJ2-7
CDR3: CASSSGGYSSYEQYF
DNA: TGTGCCAGCAGTTCCGGCGGGTACTCCTCCTACGAGCAGTACTTC

size: -
D: -
V: TRBV29-1
J: TRBJ2-5
CDR3: CSVDRGTETQYF
DNA: TGCAGCGTTGACAGGGGCACGGAGACCCAGTACTTC

size: -
D: -
V: TRBV27
J: TRBJ1-2
CDR3: CASSYRENYGYTF
DNA: TGTGCCAGCAGCTACAGGGAAAACTATGGCTACACCTTC

size: -
D: -
V: TRBV25-1
J: TRBJ2-3
CDR3: CASKKPGANDYTDTQYF
DNA: TGTGCCAGCAAGAAACCGGGGGCGAACGATTACACAGATACGCAGTATTTT

size: -
D: -
V: TRBV7-9
J: TRBJ2-1
CDR3: CASSPSGSYNEQFF
DNA: TGTGCCAGCAGCCCGTCGGGGAGTTACAATGAGCAGTTCTTC

size: -
D: -
V: TRBV18
J: TRBJ2-2
CDR3: CASSPPLVDRELFF
DNA: TGTGCCAGCTCACCACCGTTGGTGGACCGGGAGCTGTTTTTT

size: -
D: -
V: TRBV5-8
J: TRBJ1-3
CDR3: CASSLGVPADTIYF
DNA: TGTGCCAGCAGCTTGGGGGTTCCGGCGGACACCATATATTTT

size: -
D: TRBD1
V: TRBV7-8
J: TRBJ2-7
CDR3: CASSMATGTGGSYEQYF
DNA: TGTGCCAGCAGCATGGCTACCGGGACAGGGGGCTCCTACGAGCAGTACTTC

size: -
D: -
V: TRBV7-2
J: TRBJ2-2
CDR3: CASSLARGKRDTGELFF
DNA: TGTGCCAGCAGCTTAGCCCGCGGGAAACGCGACACCGGGGAGCTGTTTTTT

size: -
D: TRBD2
V: TRBV28
J: TRBJ2-3
CDR3: CASASPAGRDTQYF
DNA: TGTGCCTCAGCATCTCCAGCGGGAAGAGATACGCAGTATTTT